A selection of T cell receptor beta chains follows, all from one sample in a study of T-cell memory formation after mild COVID-19. One entry per CDR3 protein results from TCRdb running MiXCR on the 5' RACE reads. The sample consists of 500,000 to 550,000 distinct CDR3 sequences, roughly 22% of them appearing once. Sequencing used PBMCs or a T cell subset sorted from them (not recorded which). These receptors all come from an adult woman who had mild COVID-19 (a few samples of this study predate the infection). Cell type and time point are not known. The conserved cysteine and the conserved F or W are not part of the CDR3 here. A clone size is listed for some rows: how often the clone was seen (once, few, many), or a class if it is expanded.

J gene: TRBJ2-7
clone size: few
V gene: TRBV30
CDR3 protein: AWSEGTGIDEQY

J gene: TRBJ2-7
clone size: NA
V gene: TRBV5-1
CDR3 protein: ASRPDSLQGGGN

J gene: TRBJ2-5
clone size: NA
V gene: TRBV4-1
CDR3 protein: ASSGQGWETQY

J gene: TRBJ2-2
clone size: NA
V gene: TRBV5-1
CDR3 protein: ASSWRAGTLTGELF

J gene: TRBJ2-7
clone size: NA
V gene: TRBV13
CDR3 protein: ASSLRGSRYEQY

J gene: TRBJ2-7
clone size: NA
V gene: TRBV24-1
CDR3 protein: ATSDGLAASYEQY

J gene: TRBJ2-5
clone size: few
V gene: TRBV7-3
CDR3 protein: ASSPRTSGGVETQY

J gene: TRBJ2-1
clone size: NA
V gene: TRBV7-2
CDR3 protein: ASSLVGGVGSSYNEQF

J gene: TRBJ2-7
clone size: few
V gene: TRBV10-3
CDR3 protein: AISAGGSSYEQY

J gene: TRBJ2-1
clone size: NA
V gene: TRBV6-5
CDR3 protein: ASSYDIWAGRQF

J gene: TRBJ2-1
clone size: many
V gene: TRBV9
CDR3 protein: ASSAITSVLSYNEQF

J gene: TRBJ2-2
clone size: NA
V gene: TRBV7-9
CDR3 protein: ASSSKGDRLTGELF

J gene: TRBJ2-1
clone size: NA
V gene: TRBV20-1
CDR3 protein: SARDTVSSGGIYEQF

J gene: TRBJ1-5
clone size: NA
V gene: TRBV6-5
CDR3 protein: ASSYGGVGQPQH

J gene: TRBJ1-2
clone size: NA
V gene: TRBV6-1
CDR3 protein: ASSESQGWDGYT

J gene: TRBJ1-1
clone size: many
V gene: TRBV12-3/TRBV12-4
CDR3 protein: ASSLLGTEAF

J gene: TRBJ2-3
clone size: few
V gene: TRBV20-1
CDR3 protein: SARVPGQSNPDTQY

J gene: TRBJ1-2
clone size: NA
V gene: TRBV7-9
CDR3 protein: ASSQSWRTGEGYT

J gene: TRBJ2-7
clone size: NA
V gene: TRBV18
CDR3 protein: ASSPSDGTYEQY

J gene: TRBJ1-4
clone size: few
V gene: TRBV5-1
CDR3 protein: ASSFDPSNEKLF

J gene: TRBJ2-7
clone size: NA
V gene: TRBV10-3
CDR3 protein: AISESTPPGAYEQY

J gene: TRBJ2-1
clone size: once
V gene: TRBV27
CDR3 protein: ASSLRLDGTRRHLRNEQF